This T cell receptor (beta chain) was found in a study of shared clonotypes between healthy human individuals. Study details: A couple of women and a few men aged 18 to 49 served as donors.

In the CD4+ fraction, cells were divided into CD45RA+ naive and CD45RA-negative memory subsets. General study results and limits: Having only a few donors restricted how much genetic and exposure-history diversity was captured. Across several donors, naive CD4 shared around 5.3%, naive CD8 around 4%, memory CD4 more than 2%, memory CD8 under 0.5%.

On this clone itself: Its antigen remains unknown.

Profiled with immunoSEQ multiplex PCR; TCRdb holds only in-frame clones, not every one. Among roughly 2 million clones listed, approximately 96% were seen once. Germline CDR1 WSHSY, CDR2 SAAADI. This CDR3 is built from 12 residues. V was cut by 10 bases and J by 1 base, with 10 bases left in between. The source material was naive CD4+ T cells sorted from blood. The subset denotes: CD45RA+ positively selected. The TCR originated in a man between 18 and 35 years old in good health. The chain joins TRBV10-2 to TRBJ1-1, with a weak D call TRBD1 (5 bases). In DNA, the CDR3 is TGCGCCACCGGGGCAGGGAACACTGAAGCTTTCTTT. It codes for CATGAGNTEAFF.